This passage covers 30 T cell receptor beta chains from one sample sequenced in a study of memory CD8 T cells in hepatitis C reinfection. Data came from immunoSEQ multiplex PCR; TCRdb stores just in-frame clones and leaves some out. The sample holds about 50,000 clones, approximately 92% seen once. Time point: late/post reinfection, 12 to 24 weeks after detection. TCR sequencing was done directly ex vivo on sorted cells, without expansion in vitro. What was sequenced was naive CD8+ T cells sorted from blood. These receptor sequences come from a man aged 18 to 29 with hepatitis C virus infection.

The chain carries TRBV29-1 and TRBJ2-1; 11 bases are shared with TRBD2. Per the germline V gene, CDR1 is SQVTM and CDR2 is ANQGSEA. J lost 6 bases, V lost 3 bases, and 10 bases had no gene match. This CDR3 is 16 amino acids long. CDR3 region: CSVEGTSGPGSNEQFF. The CDR3 coding sequence is TGCAGCGTTGAGGGGACTAGCGGACCGGGGAGCAATGAGCAGTTCTTC.

The chain has TRBV6-1 and TRBJ1-2; D might be TRBD1 (6 bases). CDR1 is MNHNS and CDR2 is SASEGT in the germline V gene. V gave up 6 bases and J gave up 2 bases, with 13 bases separating them. This CDR3 is built from 14 residues. CDR3 amino acids: CASSYRVQNYGYTF. The CDR3 bases are TGTGCCAGCAGCTACAGGGTCCAAAACTATGGCTACACCTTC.

This chain uses TRBV19 with TRBJ2-1, with TRBD2 as a possible D gene (7 bases). With 3 bases removed from V and 1 base from J, the gap between germline ends came to 13 bases. CDR1 and CDR2 (germline): LNHDA, SQIVND (reference sequence). This CDR3 has 16 amino acids. This chain's CDR3 is CASSIWGRGSYNEQFF. As DNA, the CDR3 is TGTGCCAGTAGTATTTGGGGGAGGGGGTCCTACAATGAGCAGTTCTTC.

The chain is built from TRBV6-5 and TRBJ1-1; D is undetermined. CDR3 size: 11 residues. V dropped 2 bases and J dropped 6 bases, with 4 bases sitting between them. Germline CDR1 and CDR2: MNHEY and SVGAGI. CDR3 nucleotides: TGTGCCAGCAGTTACATCTCTGAAGCTTTCTTT. Encoded protein: CASSYISEAFF.

V gene TRBV5-6 combines with J gene TRBJ2-5, with 7 bases identical to TRBD1. The DNA end is a closer match to TRBJ2-7, so the J assignment may be wrong. CDR3 length: 13 amino acids. Germline assignment: CDR1 SGHDT and CDR2 YYEEEE. Here the CDR3 DNA reads TGTGCCAGCAGCTTGCTGACAGGGCACGAGCAGTACTTC. It encodes CASSLLTGHEQYF.

The rearrangement joins TRBV28 to TRBJ2-3, with D uncertain. Between the trimmed V and J ends, which lost 4 bases and 4 bases, there was a span of 12 bases. Germline CDR1 MDHEN, CDR2 SYDVKM. The CDR3 consists of 14 residues. CDR3 DNA: TGTGCCAGCAGTTCGCGGCCCCTTCCAGATACGCAGTATTTT. Translating gives CASSSRPLPDTQYF.

The rearrangement joins TRBV4-3 to TRBJ2-2, with D possibly being TRBD2 (5 bases). V lost 1 base, J lost 5 bases, and 11 bases lay in between. Germline lookup yields CDR1 LGHNA and CDR2 YSLEER. This CDR3 has 15 amino acids. CDR3 bases: TGCGCCAGCAGCCAAGGAGGACTTTTGACCGGGGAGCTGTTTTTT. This translates into CASSQGGLLTGELFF.

CDR3 nucleotides: TGTGCCACCAGACAGGACACTGAAGCTTTCTTT. Translated: CATRQDTEAFF. This sequence joins TRBV27 and TRBJ1-1; D might be TRBD1 (6 bases). Germline V gene lookup returns CDR1 MNHEY and CDR2 SMNVEV (reference sequence). V dropped 10 bases and J dropped 3 bases, with 9 bases sitting between them. The CDR3 loop spans 11 amino acids.

Notes on this clone: The junction does not match germline at one end; this may be a read error. The V call is TRBV7-7, the J call TRBJ2-3; 10 bases fit TRBD1. The CDR3 loop spans 15 amino acids. The germline CDR1 and CDR2 sequences are SSHAT and FNYEAQ (reference sequence). CDR3 protein: CASSHDRGPADTQYF. The CDR3 DNA follows: TGTGCTAGCAGCCACGACAGGGGGCCCGCAGATACGCAGTATTTT.

The chain links TRBV7-9 to TRBJ2-3; D remains ambiguous. Germline V gene data show CDR1 as SEHNR and CDR2 as FQNEAQ (reference sequence). The CDR3 spans 13 residues. The germline V and J ends were trimmed by 1 base and 7 bases, with 9 bases remaining between them. The CDR3 bases are TGTGCCAGCAGCTTAGGAGGATCAAATACGCAGTATTTT. This codes for CASSLGGSNTQYF.

The chain recombines TRBV30 with TRBJ1-2; 9 bases map to TRBD1. Germline CDR1 is GTSNPN and CDR2 is SVGIG (reference sequence). The CDR3 extends over 14 amino acids. After removal of 4 bases from V and 4 bases from J, the junction contained 7 bases not matched to a gene. This chain's CDR3 is CAWTRTGVGYGYTF. The CDR3 region has the DNA TGTGCCTGGACTCGGACAGGGGTAGGCTATGGCTACACCTTC.

The chain has TRBV9 and TRBJ2-5; D not resolved. CDR3 length: 12 residues. Trimming took 3 bases from V and 0 from J, leaving 3 bases between them. Germline V CDR1 and CDR2: SGDLS, YYNGEE. The CDR3 nucleotides are TGTGCCAGCAGCGCTAACCAAGAGACCCAGTACTTC. This gives the protein CASSANQETQYF.

The V call is TRBV15, the J call TRBJ1-5; maybe TRBD1 (6 bases). V shed 0 bases and J shed 6 bases, with 12 bases lying between them. CDR1 and CDR2 from the germline V gene are LNHNV and YYDKDF (reference sequence). The CDR3 is 15 residues long. The CDR3 sequence is CATSRDMGAGQPQHF. The CDR3 region has the DNA TGTGCCACCAGCAGAGATATGGGGGCGGGTCAGCCCCAGCATTTT.

The V and J genes are TRBV29-1 and TRBJ1-2, with D possibly being TRBD1 (6 bases). This CDR3 comprises 14 residues. V was shortened by 4 bases and J by 8 bases, with 20 bases between the two germline ends. Germline loops: CDR1 SQVTM, CDR2 ANQGSEA. The CDR3 reads CSVGLTGELGGYTF. The CDR3 region has the DNA TGCAGCGTTGGTCTGACAGGTGAATTAGGGGGCTACACCTTC.

This sequence joins TRBV7-2 and TRBJ2-3, with D unclear. The V and J ends lost 4 bases and 3 bases respectively, with 14 bases between them. This CDR3 spans 15 amino acids. Germline CDR1 reads SGHTA; CDR2 reads FQGNSA. The CDR3 DNA is TGTGCCAGCAGCTACTCGCGGATACGGACAGATACGCAGTATTTT. Translating it yields CASSYSRIRTDTQYF.

This sequence joins TRBV11-3 and TRBJ2-3; 7 positions agree with TRBD1. The CDR3 length is 13 residues. Germline V gene data show CDR1 as SGHNT and CDR2 as YENEEA. The V and J ends lost 5 bases and 4 bases, in that order; junction bases with no gene match: 3. This chain's CDR3 is CASSKTGSDTQYF. The CDR3 DNA is TGTGCCAGCAGCAAGACAGGGTCAGATACGCAGTATTTT.

The chain links TRBV7-9 to TRBJ2-5; D is unresolved. Germline V gene sequence: CDR1 SEHNR, CDR2 FQNEAQ (reference sequence). V was clipped by 2 bases and J by 2 bases, with 15 bases between them. The CDR3 consists of 16 residues. The CDR3 loop reads CASSLNWRAEQETQYF. CDR3 bases: TGTGCCAGCAGCTTAAACTGGCGCGCGGAACAAGAGACCCAGTACTTC.

V usage is TRBV4-1 and J usage is TRBJ2-1; 10 bases are shared with TRBD1. V lost 4 bases, J lost 6 bases, and 9 bases stayed unmatched. Germline V gene lookup returns CDR1 MGHRA and CDR2 YSYEKL. CDR3 length: 16 amino acids. CDR3 amino acids: CASSLSRTGGFNEQFF. The DNA of the CDR3 is TGCGCCAGCAGCCTCAGCCGGACAGGGGGGTTCAATGAGCAGTTCTTC.

This CDR3 reads CASSPGGTIARGEYF. For the CDR3, the DNA is TGTGCCAGCAGCCCAGGAGGGACTATTGCGCGGGGGGAGTATTTT. V is TRBV9 and J is TRBJ2-3, with 8 nucleotides matching TRBD2. V was clipped by 4 bases and J by 13 bases; unmatched bases: 17. The CDR3 length is 15 residues. Germline assignment: CDR1 SGDLS and CDR2 YYNGEE.

The J gene is TRBJ1-1, the V gene TRBV11-3; 7 nucleotides agree with TRBD1. This CDR3 has 12 amino acids. CDR1 is SGHNT and CDR2 is YENEEA in the germline V gene. Trimming took 5 bases from V and 3 from J; bases not matched to a gene: 0. CDR3 in amino acids: CASSQGDTEAFF. The DNA of the CDR3 is TGTGCCAGCAGCCAGGGGGACACTGAAGCTTTCTTT.

The CDR3 DNA reads as TGCGCCAGCAGCCAAGACGGGGGTGGGAGGACTACTGGAAACACCATATATTTT. This gives the protein CASSQDGGGRTTGNTIYF. This rearrangement joins TRBV4-1 to TRBJ1-3; TRBD1 might be the D (5 bases). V was cut by 0 bases and J by 2 bases, with 17 bases left in between. The CDR3 is made up of 18 amino acids. The germline V gene encodes CDR1 MGHRA and CDR2 YSYEKL.

The V call is TRBV28, the J call TRBJ1-2, with 8 nucleotides matching TRBD1. CDR3 size: 15 residues. Per the germline V gene, CDR1 is MDHEN and CDR2 is SYDVKM. V trimming: 5 bases; J trimming: 0 bases; junction bases outside the gene matches: 5. The CDR3 coding sequence is TGTGCCAGCAGTCCCCGGACAGGGACTAACTATGGCTACACCTTC. Amino acids: CASSPRTGTNYGYTF.

The chain recombines TRBV6-6 with TRBJ1-1; possibly TRBD1 for D (6 bases). Per the germline V gene, CDR1 is MNHNY and CDR2 is SVGAGI (reference sequence). Trimming removed 4 bases from V and 1 base from J, with 16 bases in between. This CDR3 is 16 amino acids long. CDR3 region: CASSFSVEGENTEAFF. The CDR3, as DNA: TGTGCCAGCAGTTTTTCCGTAGAGGGGGAGAACACTGAAGCTTTCTTT.

The chain joins TRBV28 to TRBJ2-4; maybe TRBD1 (6 bases). The CDR3 is 14 residues long. Deletions cut 5 bases from V and 0 bases from J, with 8 bases between. Germline loops: CDR1 MDHEN, CDR2 SYDVKM. The CDR3 sequence: CASSHRVAKNIQYF. CDR3 in DNA: TGTGCCAGCAGTCACAGGGTAGCCAAAAACATTCAGTACTTC.

The chain has TRBV10-1 and TRBJ1-5, with a possible D match to TRBD1 (5 bases). The CDR3 totals 14 residues. Deletions cut 0 bases from V and 5 bases from J, with 8 bases between. Germline loops: CDR1 WNHNN, CDR2 SYGVQD (reference sequence). The CDR3 protein is CASSESGGDQPQHF. The CDR3 bases are TGCGCCAGCAGTGAGTCGGGGGGGGATCAGCCCCAGCATTTT.

This clone was picked up one time. The rearrangement joins TRBV5-8 to TRBJ2-1; TRBD2 matches at 14 bases. J was trimmed by 5 bases and V by 4 bases; bases with no gene match: 8. This CDR3 comprises 17 residues. The V gene's germline CDR1 is SGHTS and CDR2 YDEGEE. The CDR3 sequence is CASSTETSGRVNNEQFF. For the CDR3, the DNA is TGTGCCAGCAGCACGGAGACTAGCGGGAGGGTCAACAATGAGCAGTTCTTC.

The V and J genes are TRBV7-8 and TRBJ2-7; the D gene is possibly TRBD1 (6 bases). Looked up from germline, CDR1 is SGHVS and CDR2 is FQNEAQ. The CDR3 loop spans 13 amino acids. Trimming cost V 2 bases and J 3 bases, with 8 bases left between them. CDR3 DNA sequence: TGTGCCAGCAGCTTACAGGGGAACTACGAGCAGTACTTC. Its protein product is CASSLQGNYEQYF.

This rearrangement joins TRBV10-3 to TRBJ2-3; D possibly corresponds to TRBD2 (5 bases). The CDR3 totals 18 residues. Trimming removed 10 bases from V and 1 base from J, with 27 bases in between. Germline V gene sequence: CDR1 ENHRY, CDR2 SYGVKD. DNA of the CDR3: TGTGCCAGCACCCTGAGGATTCCGAGGGAATATGGCACAGATACGCAGTATTTT. The encoded protein is CASTLRIPREYGTDTQYF.

This clone occurred once. The chain links TRBV27 to TRBJ2-5, with TRBD2 as a possible D gene (5 bases). The CDR3 covers 11 residues. Trimming stripped 3 bases from V and 11 bases from J, with 10 bases between. Germline CDR1 and CDR2: MNHEY and SMNVEV (reference sequence). CDR3 amino acids: CASSFGREQYF. CDR3 in DNA: TGTGCCAGCAGTTTTGGAAGGGAGCAGTACTTC.

The V gene is TRBV28, the J gene TRBJ1-2, with D hard to call. V gave up 6 bases and J gave up 8 bases, with 10 bases separating them. Germline V gene data show CDR1 as MDHEN and CDR2 as SYDVKM. The CDR3 consists of 11 residues. In nucleotides, the CDR3 is TGTGCCAGCAGAGGTTCGGAGGGCTACACCTTC. It codes for CASRGSEGYTF.